This is a list of T cell receptor beta chains from one sample in a study of PD-L1 blockade in urothelial cancer. The data were produced by immunoSEQ multiplex PCR, yet TCRdb's version contains in-frame clones alone and is incomplete. The data show 35,000 to 45,000 clones, around four fifths seen once. Source: PBMCs, taken around atezolizumab (anti-PD-L1) treatment. These receptors all stem from a man aged 40-55 years with urothelial cancer. Each CDR3 is given with its conserved first and last residue. D genes are given only for firm matches. Size is stated for part of the rows, as once, few or many counts, or as a class when the clone is expanded.

D | J | V | length | size | DNA | CDR3
NA | TRBJ2-1 | TRBV5-1 | 15 | NA | TGCGCCAGCAGCTTGGTTGGACAAAAGCAGGATGAGCAGTTCTTC | CASSLVGQKQDEQFF
TRBD1 | TRBJ2-5 | TRBV27 | 15 | NA | TGTGCCAGCAGTCCAAGGACAGGGGAAAGGGAGACCCAGTACTTC | CASSPRTGERETQYF
TRBD1 | TRBJ1-2 | TRBV25-1 | 14 | NA | TGTGCCAGCAGTGAAAGGGACAGGGCTTATGGCTACACCTTC | CASSERDRAYGYTF
NA | TRBJ2-6 | TRBV15 | 13 | NA | TGTGCCACCAGCACGTCTGGGGCCAACGTCCTGACTTTC | CATSTSGANVLTF
NA | TRBJ2-5 | TRBV19 | 13 | NA | TGTGCCAGTAGTATAGGTAGCCAAGAGACCCAGTACTTC | CASSIGSQETQYF
TRBD1 | TRBJ1-1 | TRBV28 | 15 | once | TGTGCCACCTTAGGCCCGGACAGGGTAAGGGCTGAAGCTTTCTTT | CATLGPDRVRAEAFF
NA | TRBJ1-2 | TRBV29-1 | 14 | NA | TGCAGCGTTGTATCGGGGTCGGGGGGGGTCGGCTACACCTTC | CSVVSGSGGVGYTF
TRBD2 | TRBJ2-1 | TRBV4-1 | 17 | NA | TGCGCCAGCAGCCACCGGGGACTAGCGGGAGAATACAATGAGCAGTTCTTC | CASSHRGLAGEYNEQFF
NA | TRBJ2-7 | TRBV19 | 14 | NA | TGTGCCAGTAGTCCTGACAGTAAGCCCTACGAGCAGTACTTC | CASSPDSKPYEQYF
TRBD1 | TRBJ2-1 | TRBV6-5 | 13 | NA | TGTGCCAGCAGCCGGACAGGGAAGGAGGAGCAGTTCTTC | CASSRTGKEEQFF
TRBD2 | TRBJ2-3 | TRBV27 | 19 | NA | TGTGCCAGCAGTTTAAAGCCCGGGGGGATAATACTCCCCACAGATACGCAGTATTTT | CASSLKPGGIILPTDTQYF
TRBD1 | TRBJ2-7 | TRBV7-2 | 15 | NA | TGTGCCAGCAGCTTAGCGGGACAGGGTATCTACGAGCAGTACTTT | CASSLAGQGIYEQYF
TRBD2 | TRBJ2-1 | TRBV30 | 18 | NA | TGTGCCTTGACTAGCGGGAGGGTCTCGTCCACCTCCTACAATGAGCAGTTCTTC | CALTSGRVSSTSYNEQFF
NA | TRBJ1-1 | TRBV25-1 | 13 | NA | TGTGCCAGCACTCCACGGAGAGCGACTGAAGCTTTCTTT | CASTPRRATEAFF
TRBD1 | TRBJ1-2 | TRBV27 | 13 | NA | TGTGCCAGCACCACACGACAGGGGGGAGGCTACACCTTC | CASTTRQGGGYTF
TRBD2 | TRBJ2-7 | TRBV29-1 | 15 | once | TGCAGCGTTGCCCCCCAACTAGCGGGAACCTACGAGCAGTACTTC | CSVAPQLAGTYEQYF
TRBD2 | TRBJ2-2 | TRBV7-2 | 16 | once | TGTGCCAGCAGAGTAGGCGGGACTAGAGGGACCGGGGAGCTGTTTTTT | CASRVGGTRGTGELFF
NA | TRBJ1-3 | TRBV19 | 12 | NA | TGTGCCACAGGGGAAGATGGAAACACCATATATTTT | CATGEDGNTIYF
NA | TRBJ2-7 | TRBV7-8 | 14 | NA | TGTGCCAGCAGCTTACACGGCGATGTCGGGGAGCAGTACTTC | CASSLHGDVGEQYF
TRBD1 | TRBJ1-2 | TRBV19 | 15 | once | TGTGCCAGTAGAAGCGCAGGGGGCATTGGCTATGGCTACACCTTC | CASRSAGGIGYGYTF
NA | TRBJ2-7 | TRBV11-3 | 15 | NA | TGTGCCAGCAGCTCCGGGGGGCAGTCCTCCTACGAGCAGTACTTC | CASSSGGQSSYEQYF
TRBD1 | TRBJ2-6 | TRBV5-1 | 16 | NA | TGCGCCAGCAGCCTCGACAGGGTCTCTGGGGCCAACGTCCTGACTTTC | CASSLDRVSGANVLTF
NA | TRBJ2-2 | TRBV9 | 15 | once | TGTGCCAGCAGCGTAGTGAACGGGAACACCGGGGAGCTGTTTTTT | CASSVVNGNTGELFF
TRBD2 | TRBJ2-7 | TRBV27 | 13 | NA | TGTGCCAGCAGCGCGGGAGGGCCGAACGAGCAGTACTTC | CASSAGGPNEQYF
TRBD1 | TRBJ1-5 | TRBV6-4 | 16 | NA | TGTGCCAGCAGTGTTCCGACAGGGGGTAGCAATCAGCCCCAGCATTTT | CASSVPTGGSNQPQHF
TRBD2 | TRBJ2-5 | TRBV7-9 | 15 | NA | TGTGCCAGCAGCTTGGGTGGGGTAGCGGGAGAGACCCAGTACTTC | CASSLGGVAGETQYF
NA | TRBJ1-2 | TRBV11-2 | 15 | NA | TGTGCCAGCAGCTTAGATGTGTGGGGGCGGGATGGCTACACCTTC | CASSLDVWGRDGYTF
TRBD1 | TRBJ1-4 | TRBV6-1 | 15 | NA | TGTGCCAGCTATAGTAACAGGGGCGGCAGTGAAAAACTGTTTTTT | CASYSNRGGSEKLFF
TRBD2 | TRBJ2-3 | TRBV5-1 | 19 | NA | TGCGCCAGCAGCTCAGGGCTAGCGGGAGGTACCACTAGCACAGATACGCAGTATTTT | CASSSGLAGGTTSTDTQYF
NA | TRBJ1-2 | TRBV5-1 | 20 | NA | TGCGCCAGCAGCTCCCCCAAGGAACCCGGCCGAGGGTCCTCCTTTTATGGCTACACCTTC | CASSSPKEPGRGSSFYGYTF
TRBD2 | TRBJ2-2 | TRBV5-4 | 15 | NA | TGTGCCAGCAGCCGGACTAGCGGGAAAAGCGGGGAGCTGTTTTTT | CASSRTSGKSGELFF
NA | TRBJ2-7 | TRBV9 | 17 | NA | TGTGCCAGCAGCGTAGCATCAACAGGCCTCTTAGGCCACGAGCAGTACTTC | CASSVASTGLLGHEQYF
NA | TRBJ1-5 | TRBV2 | 13 | NA | TGTGCCAGCAGTGAAGGGGAGGAACAGCCCCAGCATTTT | CASSEGEEQPQHF
NA | TRBJ1-5 | TRBV18 | 13 | NA | TGTGCCAGCTCACCCCCCGAGGGACAGCCCCAGCATTTT | CASSPPEGQPQHF
NA | TRBJ2-7 | TRBV14 | 14 | NA | TGTGCCAGCAGCCCCTTGGGGGGGCCAGACGAGCAGTACTTC | CASSPLGGPDEQYF
TRBD2 | TRBJ2-6 | TRBV5-6 | 16 | NA | TGTGCCAGCAGCTTGTTAAGGGAGGGAGGGGCCAACGTCCTGACTTTC | CASSLLREGGANVLTF
NA | TRBJ2-7 | TRBV7-9 | 12 | NA | TGTGCCAGCAGCTCAGGTTCTTTCGAGCAGTACTTC | CASSSGSFEQYF
TRBD2 | TRBJ2-2 | TRBV19 | 14 | NA | TGTGCCAGTAGGGGACTAGCGGACACCGGGGAGCTGTTTTTT | CASRGLADTGELFF
TRBD2 | TRBJ2-7 | TRBV28 | 15 | once | TGTGCCAGCAGCCGAGGGACTAGCGGGAGTAGTGAGCAGTACTTC | CASSRGTSGSSEQYF
NA | TRBJ1-4 | TRBV5-8 | 12 | NA | TGTGCCAGCAGCTGGGCCCGGACAGAACTGTTTTTT | CASSWARTELFF
NA | TRBJ1-1 | TRBV29-1 | 12 | NA | TGCAGCGTTGGACAGGATAGGTCTGAAGCTTTCTTT | CSVGQDRSEAFF
TRBD1 | TRBJ2-7 | TRBV2 | 13 | NA | TGTGCCAGCAACGAGGGGGCATACTACGAGCAGTACTTC | CASNEGAYYEQYF
NA | TRBJ2-4 | TRBV6-6 | 14 | NA | TGTGCCAGCAGTCACTCCGGGACTAAAAACATTCAGTACTTC | CASSHSGTKNIQYF
NA | TRBJ1-1 | TRBV19 | 10 | NA | TGTGCCAGTAGTACCCTAGAAGCTTTCTTT | CASSTLEAFF
NA | TRBJ1-5 | TRBV19 | 13 | NA | TGTGCCAGTAGTATACAGGACAATCAGCCCCAGCATTTT | CASSIQDNQPQHF
NA | TRBJ2-7 | TRBV29-1 | 14 | NA | TGCAGCGTTGTTCCTAAGGGGCTGAGTGGCGAGCAGTACTTC | CSVVPKGLSGEQYF
TRBD2 | TRBJ2-2 | TRBV5-1 | 15 | few | TGCGCCAGCAGCTTGACTAGCGGGAACACCGGGGAGCTGTTTTTT | CASSLTSGNTGELFF
NA | TRBJ2-4 | TRBV5-1 | 21 | NA | TGCGCCAGCAGCTTTTATCCCCTAATGGGTGGAGGTAACGATGCCCAAAACATTCAGTACTTC | CASSFYPLMGGGNDAQNIQYF
NA | TRBJ2-3 | TRBV21-1 | 14 | NA | TGTGCCAGCAGCAAGTGCAGGGTTAGAGATACGCAGTATTTT | CASSKCRVRDTQYF
NA | TRBJ2-6 | TRBV28 | 15 | NA | TGTGCCAGCAGTTTTACAGGCTCTGGGGCCAACGTCCTGACTTTC | CASSFTGSGANVLTF